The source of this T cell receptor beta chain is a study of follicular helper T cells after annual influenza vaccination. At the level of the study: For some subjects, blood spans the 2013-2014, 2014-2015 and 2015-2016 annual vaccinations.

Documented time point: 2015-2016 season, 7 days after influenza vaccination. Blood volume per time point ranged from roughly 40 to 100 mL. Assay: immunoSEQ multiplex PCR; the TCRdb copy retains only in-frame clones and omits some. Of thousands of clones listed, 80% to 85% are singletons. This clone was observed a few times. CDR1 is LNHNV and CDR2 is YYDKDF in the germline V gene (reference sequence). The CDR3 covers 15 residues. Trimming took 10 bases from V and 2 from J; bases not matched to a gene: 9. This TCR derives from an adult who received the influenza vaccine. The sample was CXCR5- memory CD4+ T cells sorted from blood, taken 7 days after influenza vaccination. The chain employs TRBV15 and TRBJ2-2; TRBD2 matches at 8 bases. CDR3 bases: TGTGCCAACTTAGCGGGACACCTCAACACCGGGGAGCTGTTTTTT. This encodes CANLAGHLNTGELFF.